These 32 T cell receptor beta chains were sequenced from one sample in a study of Ad26.COV2.S vaccination and SARS-CoV-2 variants. Profiled with immunoSEQ multiplex PCR; TCRdb holds only in-frame clones, not every one. The table lists 360,000 or so clones, 70% to 90% of them singletons. Noted treatment: 19 received Ad26.COV2.S at low or high dose, single or two shots; roughly five received placebo; per-sample allocation not given. Specimen acquisition occurred on day 63 following the initial vaccine or placebo injection. The sample here was peripheral blood, taken in a trial of Ad26.COV2.S vaccine versus placebo. These receptors all stem from a person between 18 and 65 years old who received the Ad26.COV2.S COVID-19 vaccine or a placebo.

This clone was counted a few times. This chain links TRBV5-4 with TRBJ1-1; TRBD1 agrees at 7 bases. The CDR3 length is 14 residues. After removal of 4 bases from V and 4 bases from J, the junction contained 7 bases not matched to a gene. Germline V gene sequence: CDR1 SGHNT, CDR2 YYREEE (reference sequence). CDR3 region: CASSISRGGTEAFF. The CDR3 nucleotides read TGTGCCAGCAGCATCTCCAGGGGGGGCACTGAAGCTTTCTTT.

The CDR3 here is CASSSQGASNEKLFF. Written as DNA, the CDR3 is TGTGCCAGCAGTTCACAGGGGGCGTCTAATGAAAAACTGTTTTTT. The rearrangement links TRBV27 to TRBJ1-4; 9 nucleotides align to TRBD1. Germline V gene sequence: CDR1 MNHEY, CDR2 SMNVEV (reference sequence). The CDR3 is made up of 15 amino acids. Unmatched junction bases numbered 3, after V lost 4 bases and J lost 3 bases.

This chain joins TRBV10-2 and TRBJ1-2; D possibly corresponds to TRBD1 (6 bases). CDR3 length equals 12 residues. Germline V lookup: CDR1 WSHSY, CDR2 SAAADI. V was cut by 6 bases and J by 4 bases, with 9 bases left in between. The CDR3 nucleotides read TGCGCCAGCAGGGACAGCGCCTATGGCTACACCTTC. Its protein product is CASRDSAYGYTF.

The chain uses TRBV11-1 and TRBJ1-1; D uncertain. The ends were cut back, 8 bases at V and 2 bases at J, with 9 bases in the middle. Per germline, CDR1 SGHAT and CDR2 FQDESV (reference sequence). The CDR3 has 12 amino acids. The CDR3 loop is CASGVPNTEAFF. In DNA form, the CDR3 reads TGTGCCAGCGGGGTCCCAAACACTGAAGCTTTCTTT.

The gene calls are TRBV5-1 and TRBJ1-4, with 10 bases identical to TRBD1. The CDR3 contains 14 residues. Germline V gives CDR1 SGHRS, CDR2 YFSETQ. With 4 bases clipped from V and 8 bases from J, the junction kept 5 bases outside the gene matches. The CDR3 coding sequence is TGCGCCAGCAGCGTCGGGACAGGGGACGAAAAACTGTTTTTT. Translation: CASSVGTGDEKLFF. Combining the CDR3 with reference TRBV5-1 and TRBJ1-4 gives the whole variable domain KAGVTQTPRYLIKTRGQQVTLSCSPISGHRSVSWYQQTPGQGLQFLFEYFSETQRNKGNFPGRFSGRQFSNSRSEMNVSTLELGDSALYLCASSVGTGDEKLFFGSGTQLSVL.

Only one count was recorded for this clone. The V gene is TRBV21-1, the J gene TRBJ2-5; the D segment call TRBD2 is taken from the table without a DNA check. TRBV21-1 is noted as a pseudogene. The CDR3 loop spans 16 amino acids. The CDR3 DNA follows: TGTGCCAGCAGCACACGTGGGGGGAGGAACCAAGAGACCCAGTACTTC. It specifies CASSTRGGRNQETQYF.

J is TRBJ2-1 and V is TRBV7-3, with 15 bases matching TRBD2. Trimming removed 5 bases from V and 9 bases from J; junction bases left unmatched: 5. The CDR3 covers 15 residues. The V gene's germline CDR1 is SGHTA and CDR2 FQGTGA. CDR3 sequence reads: CASSVGLAGGGEQFF. In DNA, the CDR3 is TGTGCCAGCAGCGTGGGACTAGCGGGAGGAGGTGAGCAGTTCTTC.

CDR3 coding DNA: TGTGCCAGCTCACCCGAACAGGTCGGGACCCAGTACTTC. Amino acids: CASSPEQVGTQYF. The V gene is TRBV18, the J gene TRBJ2-5; weak D call: TRBD1 (5 bases). The CDR3 runs to 13 residues. Trimming removed 3 bases at V and 7 bases at J, with 12 bases between. Germline values: CDR1 KGHSH, CDR2 LQKENI.

V is TRBV30 and J is TRBJ1-2; TRBD1 is a possible D gene (5 bases). The ends were cut back, 4 bases at V and 1 base at J, with 10 bases in the middle. CDR1 and CDR2 (germline): GTSNPN, SVGIG (reference sequence). CDR3 length equals 13 residues. CDR3 in DNA: TGTGCCTGGATGGGACGGCTTAACTATGGCTACACCTTC. Protein product: CAWMGRLNYGYTF.

The sample holds a few counts of this clone. The rearrangement uses TRBV29-1 and TRBJ2-5; D is perhaps TRBD1 or TRBD2 (6 bases each). Per the germline V gene, CDR1 is SQVTM and CDR2 is ANQGSEA. The V end was cut by 5 bases, the J end by 2 bases, with 18 bases between. The CDR3 length is 15 residues. In nucleotides, the CDR3 is TGCAGCGTTATAGGGACACCTGGAGGGCAAGAGACCCAGTACTTC. Protein product: CSVIGTPGGQETQYF.

The chain recombines TRBV1 with TRBJ1-5. TRBV1 is assigned pseudogene status. CDR3 length equals 16 residues. The CDR3 loop is CTSSQEPLVNYQPQHF. The CDR3 bases are TGCACCAGCAGCCAAGAACCACTGGTGAATTATCAGCCCCAGCATTTT.

The chain couples TRBV4-1 to TRBJ1-1, with a weak D call TRBD1 (5 bases). Germline CDR1 MGHRA, CDR2 YSYEKL. Trimming shortened V by 2 bases and J by 5 bases, and 15 bases separated the two germline ends. The CDR3 runs 15 residues. The CDR3 spells CASSQSGVRGTEAFF. For the CDR3, the DNA is TGCGCCAGCAGCCAAAGTGGGGTTCGGGGGACTGAAGCTTTCTTT.

The gene calls are TRBV11-2 and TRBJ1-6, with 8 bases matching TRBD1. Per germline, CDR1 SGHAT and CDR2 FQNNGV. This CDR3 spans 15 amino acids. V shed 3 bases and J 3 bases; nucleotides not matched to a gene: 1. For the CDR3, the DNA is TGTGCCAGCAGCTTGACAGGGGTCTATAATTCACCCCTCCACTTT. Translating it yields CASSLTGVYNSPLHF. The full variable domain, completed using reference TRBV11-2 and TRBJ1-6, is EAGVAQSPRYKIIEKRQSVAFWCNPISGHATLYWYQQILGQGPKLLIQFQNNGVVDDSQLPKDRFSAERLKGVDSTLKIQPAKLEDSAVYLCASSLTGVYNSPLHFGNGTRLTVT.

The chain has TRBV19 and TRBJ1-5; no firm D call. The CDR3 covers 14 residues. Germline V lookup: CDR1 LNHDA, CDR2 SQIVND (reference sequence). The V end lost 5 bases, the J end lost 1 base, and 9 bases lay between the germline ends. The CDR3 sequence: CASSPDGSNQPQHF. The CDR3, as DNA: TGTGCCAGTAGTCCAGACGGGAGCAATCAGCCCCAGCATTTT. The whole variable domain, filled in from reference TRBV19 and TRBJ1-5, reads DGGITQSPKYLFRKEGQNVTLSCEQNLNHDAMYWYRQDPGQGLRLIYYSQIVNDFQKGDIAEGYSVSREKKESFPLTVTSAQKNPTAFYLCASSPDGSNQPQHFGDGTRLSIL.

The chain has TRBV6-5 and TRBJ2-7, with D maybe TRBD1 (6 bases). V gave up 4 bases and J gave up 6 bases, with 10 bases separating them. Germline-derived CDR1 and CDR2 are MNHEY and SVGAGI. The CDR3 covers 12 residues. The CDR3 nucleotides read TGTGCCAGCAGTTCGGACAGCCGCGAGCAGTACTTC. Protein product: CASSSDSREQYF.

The chain employs TRBV25-1 and TRBJ1-3; D ambiguous. V was shortened by 3 bases and J by 4 bases, with 7 bases between the two germline ends. CDR3 length: 13 amino acids. CDR1 MGHDK and CDR2 SYGVNS come from the germline V gene. In DNA form, the CDR3 reads TGTGCCAGCAGTGAGTGGATCGGAAACACCATATATTTT. The encoded protein is CASSEWIGNTIYF.

The rearrangement links TRBV6-5 to TRBJ1-1, with 7 bases aligning to TRBD1. Trimming cost V 6 bases and J 4 bases; bases outside gene matches: 8. CDR1 is MNHEY, CDR2 SVGAGI, per germline. CDR3 length: 14 amino acids. The CDR3 DNA is TGTGCCAGCAGGACAGGGCTTCGGAGCACTGAAGCTTTCTTT. Translating it yields CASRTGLRSTEAFF.

This chain links TRBV25-1 with TRBJ2-3; 11 nucleotides line up with TRBD2. The CDR3 runs 15 residues. Germline CDR1 and CDR2: MGHDK and SYGVNS. Unmatched junction bases numbered 6, after V lost 6 bases and J lost 4 bases. The CDR3 coding sequence is TGTGCCAGCAGAGTTACTAGCGGGAGATCAGATACGCAGTATTTT. Translated: CASRVTSGRSDTQYF.

The V gene is TRBV28, the J gene TRBJ1-1; 7 bases are a match to TRBD1. Germline V gives CDR1 MDHEN, CDR2 SYDVKM. The length of the CDR3 is 14 residues. Trimming removed 7 bases from V and 9 bases from J; junction bases left unmatched: 14. The CDR3 DNA sequence: TGTGCCAGCAACCGTCCGCAGGAGGGGGCTAAAGCTTTCTTT. The encoded protein is CASNRPQEGAKAFF.

This rearrangement joins TRBV9 to TRBJ1-3; perhaps TRBD1 as D (5 bases). The CDR3 contains 16 residues. Germline values: CDR1 SGDLS, CDR2 YYNGEE. V was pared by 2 bases and J by 4 bases, with 16 bases between. DNA for the CDR3: TGTGCCAGCAGCGTGGGGCAGCCATCTACCGGAAACACCATATATTTT. The encoded protein is CASSVGQPSTGNTIYF.

This chain links TRBV5-1 with TRBJ2-5; the match to TRBD2 covers 11 bases. CDR3 length: 16 amino acids. With 1 base clipped from V and 1 base from J, the junction kept 3 bases outside the gene matches. The germline CDR1 and CDR2 sequences are SGHRS and YFSETQ. This chain's CDR3 is CASSLRLAGIQETQYF. Written as DNA, the CDR3 is TGCGCCAGCAGCTTGCGACTAGCGGGAATCCAAGAGACCCAGTACTTC. The variable domain in full, completed from reference TRBV5-1 and TRBJ2-5, reads KAGVTQTPRYLIKTRGQQVTLSCSPISGHRSVSWYQQTPGQGLQFLFEYFSETQRNKGNFPGRFSGRQFSNSRSEMNVSTLELGDSALYLCASSLRLAGIQETQYFGPGTRLLVL.

CDR3 coding DNA: TGCAGCGTTGACAGGCGGGGTCTCGGGGGAGAGACCCAGTACTTC. Protein product: CSVDRRGLGGETQYF. The chain has TRBV29-1 and TRBJ2-5, with a weak D call TRBD2 (6 bases). The germline V gene encodes CDR1 SQVTM and CDR2 ANQGSEA. The CDR3 totals 15 residues. The V end was cut by 3 bases, the J end by 4 bases, with 18 bases between.

The V and J genes are TRBV19 and TRBJ1-5; perhaps TRBD1 as D (6 bases). Germline CDR1 is LNHDA and CDR2 is SQIVND (reference sequence). The CDR3 totals 16 residues. V lost 4 bases, J lost 4 bases, and 17 bases lay in between. CDR3: CASSKELQGPNQPQHF. The CDR3 DNA is TGTGCCAGTAGTAAAGAGTTACAGGGCCCGAATCAGCCCCAGCATTTT.

The V and J genes are TRBV5-4 and TRBJ1-1; TRBD1 might be the D (5 bases). With 4 bases removed from V and 5 bases from J, the gap between germline ends came to 15 bases. Germline V gene lookup returns CDR1 SGHNT and CDR2 YYREEE (reference sequence). CDR3 length: 14 residues. As DNA, the CDR3 is TGTGCCAGCAGCCCTGATCCAACAGGAACTGAAGCTTTCTTT. Protein sequence: CASSPDPTGTEAFF. Full variable domain (outside the CDR3, taken from reference TRBV5-4 and TRBJ1-1): ETGVTQSPTHLIKTRGQQVTLRCSSQSGHNTVSWYQQALGQGPQFIFQYYREEENGRGNFPPRFSGLQFPNYSSELNVNALELDDSALYLCASSPDPTGTEAFFGQGTRLTVV.

This clone was recorded a few times. The DNA for the CDR3 is TGTGCCAGCAGCGTAGCGCCGACACCCCTCCACTTT. Translated: CASSVAPTPLHF. The chain has TRBV9 and TRBJ1-6; D ambiguous. Germline CDR1 and CDR2: SGDLS and YYNGEE. The CDR3 runs 12 residues. The V gene lost 0 bases and the J gene lost 11 bases, with 6 bases spanning the gap.

The rearrangement uses TRBV19 and TRBJ2-7, with 7 bases matching TRBD2. CDR3 length equals 17 residues. Germline assignment: CDR1 LNHDA and CDR2 SQIVND (reference sequence). The ends lost 3 bases at V and 6 bases at J; junction bases unmatched: 17. The CDR3 nucleotides read TGTGCCAGTAGTATGGGGGGGGGTCCCTCGAGTCATCGCGAGCAGTACTTC. Amino acid sequence: CASSMGGGPSSHREQYF. Full variable domain (outside the CDR3, taken from reference TRBV19 and TRBJ2-7): DGGITQSPKYLFRKEGQNVTLSCEQNLNHDAMYWYRQDPGQGLRLIYYSQIVNDFQKGDIAEGYSVSREKKESFPLTVTSAQKNPTAFYLCASSMGGGPSSHREQYFGPGTRLTVT.

The chain links TRBV1 to TRBJ2-7; TRBD1 reflects the table's D call only, with no check against the DNA. TRBV1 is a pseudogene segment. CDR3 length equals 16 residues. The CDR3 DNA sequence: TGCACCAGCAGCCAATCCCGACAGGGTCCATCCTACGAGCAGTACTTC. This codes for CTSSQSRQGPSYEQYF.

A note on this clone: The same CDR3 arises from other DNA sequences in this sample as well. The rearrangement joins TRBV7-9 to TRBJ1-2, with 7 bases aligning to TRBD1. Germline V CDR1 and CDR2: SEHNR, FQNEAQ (reference sequence). Losses at the gene ends were 5 bases for V and 2 bases for J; bases not matched to a gene: 2. This CDR3 contains 13 residues. CDR3 amino acids: CASSLGQNYGYTF. Written as DNA, the CDR3 is TGTGCCAGCAGCCTGGGACAGAACTATGGCTACACCTTC.

This clone was seen only a few times. The chain has TRBV15 and TRBJ1-2; no reliable D call. Germline values: CDR1 LNHNV, CDR2 YYDKDF (reference sequence). The CDR3 totals 14 residues. V dropped 5 bases and J dropped 4 bases, with 14 bases sitting between them. The CDR3 coding sequence is TGTGCCACCAGCCGTGACCGAGTATCCTATGGCTACACCTTC. Amino acid sequence: CATSRDRVSYGYTF. The whole variable domain, filled in from reference TRBV15 and TRBJ1-2, reads DAMVIQNPRYQVTQFGKPVTLSCSQTLNHNVMYWYQQKSSQAPKLLFHYYDKDFNNEADTPDNFQSRRPNTSFCFLDIRSPGLGDTAMYLCATSRDRVSYGYTFGSGTRLTVV.

V gene TRBV19 combines with J gene TRBJ2-7; TRBD2 might be the D (5 bases). The V end lost 10 bases, the J end lost 0 bases, and 16 bases lay between the germline ends. This CDR3 is 14 amino acids long. The V gene's germline CDR1 is LNHDA and CDR2 SQIVND (reference sequence). This CDR3 reads CATRGSVTSYEQYF. As DNA, the CDR3 is TGTGCCACCCGAGGTAGCGTGACCTCCTACGAGCAGTACTTC.

The CDR3 reads CASRGGTSNTGELFF. Written as DNA, the CDR3 is TGTGCCAGCAGAGGCGGGACATCGAACACCGGGGAGCTGTTTTTT. J is TRBJ2-2 and V is TRBV27; either TRBD1 or TRBD2 may fit D (6 bases each). V was pared by 6 bases and J by 0 bases, with 11 bases between. The CDR3 spans 15 residues. Germline V gene data show CDR1 as MNHEY and CDR2 as SMNVEV (reference sequence).

V is TRBV5-4 and J is TRBJ2-7, with TRBD1 matching 8 bases. J gave up 3 bases and V 4 bases, and 6 bases lay outside the gene matches. This CDR3 has 14 amino acids. Germline CDR1 is SGHNT and CDR2 is YYREEE (reference sequence). The DNA of the CDR3 is TGTGCCAGCAGCGTTGACAGGGGTGGCTACGAGCAGTACTTC. This encodes CASSVDRGGYEQYF.